These 21 T cell receptor beta chains share one sample of origin, sequenced in a study of monozygotic twins with inflammatory bowel disease. TCRdb reworked the 5' RACE reads into one entry per CDR3 protein, no DNA. Its table lists fewer than 200,000 distinct CDR3 sequences. What was sequenced was blood. The source is a human donor with ulcerative colitis or Crohn's disease, or a healthy co-twin of an affected twin (not recorded which).

The genes are TRBV9 and TRBJ2-6; the TCRdb D gene call, TRBD1, has no DNA to confirm it. Per the germline V gene, CDR1 is SGDLS and CDR2 is YYNGEE. This CDR3 has 19 amino acids. CDR3 sequence reads: CASSIMGEGFHSGANVLTF.

This chain links TRBV30 with TRBJ1-6; lacking DNA, the TRBD1 call made by TCRdb goes unchecked. The germline CDR1 and CDR2 sequences are GTSNPN and SVGIG (reference sequence). This CDR3 spans 14 amino acids. Here the CDR3 reads CAWSATRAESPLHF.

This sequence joins TRBV5-1 and TRBJ1-1; the D call from TCRdb, TRBD1, cannot be confirmed without DNA. The CDR3 is 13 amino acids. Germline V gene data show CDR1 as SGHRS and CDR2 as YFSETQ. CDR3 sequence reads: CASSLDGQGEAFF.

The chain recombines TRBV20-1 with TRBJ1-1. The CDR3 has 16 residues. CDR1 is DFQATT, CDR2 SNEGSKA, per germline (reference sequence). The CDR3 loop is CSARVLIAIPNTEAFF.

The chain links TRBV19 to TRBJ2-5; TCRdb proposes TRBD2, but this gene call is untestable without DNA. Germline values: CDR1 LNHDA, CDR2 SQIVND (reference sequence). CDR3 size: 14 residues. The CDR3 reads CASSISRPAETQYF.

The V call is TRBV25-1, the J call TRBJ2-7; the TRBD1 assignment by TCRdb is unverifiable without DNA. Germline CDR1 MGHDK, CDR2 SYGVNS. This CDR3 region has 18 residues. The CDR3 sequence is CASSHSHPNRFPTYEQYF.

The chain recombines TRBV25-1 with TRBJ2-7; TCRdb returns TRBD1, unconfirmable since there is no DNA. In germline, CDR1 is MGHDK, CDR2 SYGVNS. The length of the CDR3 is 15 residues. CDR3: CASRPHPTGSCEQYF.

This clonotype counts as medium-sized by frequency. J is TRBJ2-2 and V is TRBV7-9; TCRdb names TRBD1, which stays unverified in the absence of DNA. CDR1 is SEHNR, CDR2 FQNEAQ, per germline (reference sequence). CDR3 length equals 15 residues. This CDR3 is CASSFTGTNTGELFF.

The CDR3 spells CSVAGGGGDNEQFF. The chain employs TRBV29-1 and TRBJ2-1; TCRdb outputs TRBD1, but without DNA this stays unchecked. The length of the CDR3 is 14 residues. Germline loops: CDR1 SQVTM, CDR2 ANQGSEA.

The CDR3 sequence is CASSLVAFGNEQFF. V gene TRBV11-2 combines with J gene TRBJ2-1. The CDR3 runs to 14 residues. Germline CDR1 reads SGHAT; CDR2 reads FQNNGV.

This chain links TRBV7-8 with TRBJ2-5. The CDR3 runs to 14 residues. Per the germline V gene, CDR1 is SGHVS and CDR2 is FQNEAQ. The CDR3 reads CASTRYTPQETQYF.

The rearrangement uses TRBV20-1 and TRBJ2-7; TCRdb's D gene call, TRBD2, goes unchecked for lack of DNA. Per germline, CDR1 DFQATT and CDR2 SNEGSKA (reference sequence). The CDR3 runs 15 residues. The CDR3 region is CSASQGLAGVREQYF.

The gene calls are TRBV6-1 and TRBJ1-2; TCRdb returns TRBD1, unconfirmable since there is no DNA. CDR1 is MNHNS, CDR2 SASEGT, per germline. This CDR3 region has 14 residues. The CDR3 is CASSEGGRYYGYTF.

The CDR3 here is CASSYSEGRVYGYTF. This chain uses TRBV6-5 with TRBJ1-2; TCRdb returns TRBD1, unconfirmable since there is no DNA. CDR3 length: 15 residues. Germline V gene sequence: CDR1 MNHEY, CDR2 SVGAGI.

The chain couples TRBV18 to TRBJ1-5. Per germline, CDR1 KGHSH and CDR2 LQKENI. This CDR3 comprises 16 residues. The CDR3 loop reads CASSPIRVIGNQPQHF.

The J gene is TRBJ1-2, the V gene TRBV11-3; no DNA is available, so the TRBD1 call from TCRdb remains unchecked. The germline V gene has CDR1 SGHNT and CDR2 YENEEA. CDR3 length: 16 amino acids. Here the CDR3 reads CASSGSTGQEIRGYTF. The full variable domain, its missing parts supplied by reference TRBV11-3 and TRBJ1-2, is EAGVVQSPRYKIIEKKQPVAFWCNPISGHNTLYWYLQNLGQGPELLIRYENEEAVDDSQLPKDRFSAERLKGVDSTLKIQPAELGDSAVYLCASSGSTGQEIRGYTFGSGTRLTVV.

V usage is TRBV10-2 and J usage is TRBJ2-1; TCRdb's D gene call, TRBD1, goes unchecked for lack of DNA. The CDR3 spans 16 residues. Germline V gene data show CDR1 as WSHSY and CDR2 as SAAADI. CDR3 residues: CASRSTGTDSYNEQFF.

The chain uses TRBV12-3 or TRBV12-4 and TRBJ2-3; TCRdb proposes TRBD2, but this gene call is untestable without DNA. The CDR3 consists of 18 residues. The CDR3: CASSSRGLAGYRRDTQYF.

This chain uses TRBV28 with TRBJ2-2; as DNA is missing, the TRBD2 call by TCRdb cannot be tested. The CDR3 covers 14 residues. Per germline, CDR1 MDHEN and CDR2 SYDVKM. The CDR3 here is CASSFPPRQGELFF.

The chain has TRBV4-1 and TRBJ2-7. The CDR3 extends over 14 amino acids. Germline CDR1 MGHRA, CDR2 YSYEKL. Here the CDR3 reads CASSQKIEGFEQYF.

The chain has TRBV4-2 and TRBJ2-7; TCRdb calls TRBD1, which cannot be checked without DNA. The CDR3 sequence is 12 residues long. CDR1 and CDR2 from the germline V gene are LGHNA and YNFKEQ. The CDR3 here is CASSQVRGEQYF.